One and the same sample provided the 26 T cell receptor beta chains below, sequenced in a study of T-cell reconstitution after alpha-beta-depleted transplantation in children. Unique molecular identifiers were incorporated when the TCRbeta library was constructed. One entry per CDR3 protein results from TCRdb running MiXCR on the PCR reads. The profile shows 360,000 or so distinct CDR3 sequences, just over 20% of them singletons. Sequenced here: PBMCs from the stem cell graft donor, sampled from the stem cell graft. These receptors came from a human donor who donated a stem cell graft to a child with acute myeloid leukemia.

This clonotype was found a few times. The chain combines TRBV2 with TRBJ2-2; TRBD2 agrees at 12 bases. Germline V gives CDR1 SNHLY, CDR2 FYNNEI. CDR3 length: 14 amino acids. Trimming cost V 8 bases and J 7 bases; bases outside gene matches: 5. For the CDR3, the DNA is TGTGCCAGCGGTTCGACTAGCGGGAGCGGGGAGCTGTTTTTT. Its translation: CASGSTSGSGELFF.

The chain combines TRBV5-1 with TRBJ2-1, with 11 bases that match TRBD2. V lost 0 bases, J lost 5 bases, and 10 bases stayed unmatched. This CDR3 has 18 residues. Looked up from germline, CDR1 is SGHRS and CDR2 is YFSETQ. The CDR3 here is CASSLGLAGGPTNNEQFF. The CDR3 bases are TGCGCCAGCAGCTTGGGGCTAGCGGGAGGCCCCACCAACAATGAGCAGTTCTTC.

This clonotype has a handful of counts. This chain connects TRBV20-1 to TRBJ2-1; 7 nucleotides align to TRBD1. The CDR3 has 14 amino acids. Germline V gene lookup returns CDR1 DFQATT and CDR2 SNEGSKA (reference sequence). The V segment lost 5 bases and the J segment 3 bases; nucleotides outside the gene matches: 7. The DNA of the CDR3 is TGCAGTGCTCAAGGACAGGTGAACTACAATGAGCAGTTCTTC. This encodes CSAQGQVNYNEQFF.

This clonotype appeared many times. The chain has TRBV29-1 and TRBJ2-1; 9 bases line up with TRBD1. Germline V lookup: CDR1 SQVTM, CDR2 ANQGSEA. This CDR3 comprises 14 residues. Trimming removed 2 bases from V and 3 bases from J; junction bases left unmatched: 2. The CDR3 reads CSVEMGQGYNEQFF. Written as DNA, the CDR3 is TGCAGCGTTGAAATGGGACAGGGCTACAATGAGCAGTTCTTC.

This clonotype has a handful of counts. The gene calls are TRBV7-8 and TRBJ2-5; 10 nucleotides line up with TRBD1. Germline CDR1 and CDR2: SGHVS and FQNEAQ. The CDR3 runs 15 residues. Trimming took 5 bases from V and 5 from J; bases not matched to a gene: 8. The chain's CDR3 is CASSIRTGGGETQYF. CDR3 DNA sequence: TGTGCCAGCAGCATTAGGACAGGGGGTGGTGAGACCCAGTACTTC.

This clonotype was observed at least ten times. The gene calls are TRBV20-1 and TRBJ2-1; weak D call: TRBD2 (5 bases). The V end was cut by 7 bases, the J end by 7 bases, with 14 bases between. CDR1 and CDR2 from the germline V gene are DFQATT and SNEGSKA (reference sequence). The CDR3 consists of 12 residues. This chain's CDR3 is CSVGILGNEQFF. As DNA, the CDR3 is TGCAGTGTCGGGATCCTCGGGAATGAGCAGTTCTTC.

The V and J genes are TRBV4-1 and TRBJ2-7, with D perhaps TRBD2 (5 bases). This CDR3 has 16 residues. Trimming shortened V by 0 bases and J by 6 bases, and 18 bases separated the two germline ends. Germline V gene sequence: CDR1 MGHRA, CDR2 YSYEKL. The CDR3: CASSQERVGEDGEQYF. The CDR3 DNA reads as TGCGCCAGCAGCCAAGAGAGAGTCGGGGAAGATGGCGAGCAGTACTTC.

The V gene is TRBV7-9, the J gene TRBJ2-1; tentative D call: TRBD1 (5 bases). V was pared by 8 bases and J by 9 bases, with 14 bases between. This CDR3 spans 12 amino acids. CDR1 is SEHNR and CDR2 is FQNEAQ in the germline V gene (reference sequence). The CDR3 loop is CASGQLNGEQFF. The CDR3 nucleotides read TGTGCCAGCGGACAACTGAACGGTGAGCAGTTCTTC.

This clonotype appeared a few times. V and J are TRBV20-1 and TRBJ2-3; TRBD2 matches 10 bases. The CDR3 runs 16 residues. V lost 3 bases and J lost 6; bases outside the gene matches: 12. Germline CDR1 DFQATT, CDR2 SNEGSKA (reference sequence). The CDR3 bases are TGCAGTGCTAGCCACAGCGGGAGGGACCCCAGGGATACGCAGTATTTT. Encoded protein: CSASHSGRDPRDTQYF.

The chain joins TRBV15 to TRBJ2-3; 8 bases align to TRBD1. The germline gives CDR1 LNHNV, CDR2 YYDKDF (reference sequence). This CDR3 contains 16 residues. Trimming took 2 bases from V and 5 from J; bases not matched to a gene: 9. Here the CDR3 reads CATSRLGQGTRDTQYF. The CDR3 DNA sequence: TGTGCCACCAGCAGACTAGGACAGGGTACAAGAGATACGCAGTATTTT.

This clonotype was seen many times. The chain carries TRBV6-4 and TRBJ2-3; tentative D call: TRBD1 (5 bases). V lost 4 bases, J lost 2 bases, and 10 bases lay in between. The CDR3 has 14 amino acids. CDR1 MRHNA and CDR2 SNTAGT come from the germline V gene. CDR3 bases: TGTGCCAGCAGTGTAGGGGTTTCCACAGATACGCAGTATTTT. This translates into CASSVGVSTDTQYF.

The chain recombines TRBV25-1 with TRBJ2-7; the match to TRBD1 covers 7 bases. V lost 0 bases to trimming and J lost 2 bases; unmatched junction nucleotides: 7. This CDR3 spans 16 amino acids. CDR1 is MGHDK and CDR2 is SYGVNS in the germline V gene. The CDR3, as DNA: TGTGCCAGCAGTGAATATTTTGCAGGGGGAACCTACGAGCAGTACTTC. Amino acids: CASSEYFAGGTYEQYF.

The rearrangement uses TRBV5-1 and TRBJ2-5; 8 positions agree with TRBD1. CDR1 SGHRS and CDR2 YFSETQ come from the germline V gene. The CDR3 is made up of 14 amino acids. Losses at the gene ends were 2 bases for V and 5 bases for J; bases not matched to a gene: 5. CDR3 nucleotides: TGCGCCAGCAGCTTTTCAGGGGGCGGGGAGACCCAGTACTTC. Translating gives CASSFSGGGETQYF.

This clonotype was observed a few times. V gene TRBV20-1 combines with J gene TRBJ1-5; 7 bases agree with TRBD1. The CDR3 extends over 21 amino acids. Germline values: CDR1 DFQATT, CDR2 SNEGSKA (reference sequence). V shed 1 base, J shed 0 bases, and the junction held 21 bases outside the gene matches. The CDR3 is CSARVVIGRGWIENSNQPQHF. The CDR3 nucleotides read TGCAGTGCTAGAGTCGTTATTGGCAGGGGGTGGATCGAAAATAGCAATCAGCCCCAGCATTTT.

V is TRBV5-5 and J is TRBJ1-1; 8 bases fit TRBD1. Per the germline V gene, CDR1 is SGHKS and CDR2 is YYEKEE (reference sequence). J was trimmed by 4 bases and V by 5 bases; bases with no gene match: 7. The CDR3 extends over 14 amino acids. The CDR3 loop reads CASREGQGGTEAFF. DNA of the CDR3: TGTGCCAGCAGGGAAGGACAGGGCGGCACTGAAGCTTTCTTT.

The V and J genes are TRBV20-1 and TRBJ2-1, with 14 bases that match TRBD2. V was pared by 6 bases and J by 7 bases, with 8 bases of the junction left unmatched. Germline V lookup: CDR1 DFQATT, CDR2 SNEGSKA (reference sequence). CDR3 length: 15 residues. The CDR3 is CSAHGTSGSRNEQFF. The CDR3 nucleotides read TGCAGTGCCCATGGGACTAGCGGGAGTCGGAATGAGCAGTTCTTC.

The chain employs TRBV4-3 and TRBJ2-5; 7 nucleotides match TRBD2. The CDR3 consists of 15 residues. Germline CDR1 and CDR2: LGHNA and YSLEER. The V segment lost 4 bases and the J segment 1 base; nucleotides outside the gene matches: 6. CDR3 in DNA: TGCGCCAGCAGCCCTGACTGGACTAGCCAAGAGACCCAGTACTTC. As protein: CASSPDWTSQETQYF.

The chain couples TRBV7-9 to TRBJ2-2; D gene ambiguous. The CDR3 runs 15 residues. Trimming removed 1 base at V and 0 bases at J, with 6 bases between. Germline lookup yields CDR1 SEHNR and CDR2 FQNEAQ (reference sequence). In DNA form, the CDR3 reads TGTGCCAGCAGCTTAGTGGAAGCGAACACCGGGGAGCTGTTTTTT. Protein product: CASSLVEANTGELFF.

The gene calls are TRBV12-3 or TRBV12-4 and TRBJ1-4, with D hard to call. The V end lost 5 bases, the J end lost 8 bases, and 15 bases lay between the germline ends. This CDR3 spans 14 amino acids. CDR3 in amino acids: CASSNTGLPEKLFF. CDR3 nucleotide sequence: TGTGCCAGCAGTAACACCGGCCTCCCCGAAAAACTGTTTTTT.

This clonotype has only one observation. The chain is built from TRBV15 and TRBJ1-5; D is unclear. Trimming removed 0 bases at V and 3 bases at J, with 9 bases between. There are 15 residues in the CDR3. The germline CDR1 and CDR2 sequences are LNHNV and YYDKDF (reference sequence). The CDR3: CATSRDIGDNQPQHF. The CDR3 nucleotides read TGTGCCACCAGCAGAGATATAGGAGACAATCAGCCCCAGCATTTT.

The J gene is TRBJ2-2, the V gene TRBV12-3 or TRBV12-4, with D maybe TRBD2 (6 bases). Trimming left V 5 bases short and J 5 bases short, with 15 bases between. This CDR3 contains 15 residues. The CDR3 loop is CASSPGTSVTGELFF. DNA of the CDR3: TGTGCCAGCAGTCCAGGGACTTCGGTAACCGGGGAGCTGTTTTTT.

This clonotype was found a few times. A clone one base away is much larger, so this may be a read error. The CDR3 DNA is TGTGCCAGCAGGGGACTAGCGGCCTACAATGAGCAGTTCTTC. It translates to CASRGLAAYNEQFF. V and J are TRBV7-9 and TRBJ2-1; the match to TRBD2 covers 11 bases. There are 14 residues in the CDR3. Trimming removed 6 bases from V and 2 bases from J; junction bases left unmatched: 0. Germline lookup yields CDR1 SEHNR and CDR2 FQNEAQ (reference sequence).

This CDR3 is CASTSFLANTGELFF. The CDR3 DNA reads as TGTGCCAGCACCTCATTTTTGGCGAACACCGGGGAGCTGTTTTTT. The J gene is TRBJ2-2, the V gene TRBV12-3 or TRBV12-4; unclear D gene. The length of the CDR3 is 15 residues. V shed 7 bases and J shed 0 bases, with 12 bases lying between them.

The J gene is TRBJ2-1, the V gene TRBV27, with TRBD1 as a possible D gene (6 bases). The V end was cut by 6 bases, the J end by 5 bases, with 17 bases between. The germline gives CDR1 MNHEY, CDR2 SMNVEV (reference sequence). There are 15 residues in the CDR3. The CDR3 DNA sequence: TGTGCCAGCAGCACAAATTGGGGGCCCCACAATGAGCAGTTCTTC. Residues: CASSTNWGPHNEQFF.

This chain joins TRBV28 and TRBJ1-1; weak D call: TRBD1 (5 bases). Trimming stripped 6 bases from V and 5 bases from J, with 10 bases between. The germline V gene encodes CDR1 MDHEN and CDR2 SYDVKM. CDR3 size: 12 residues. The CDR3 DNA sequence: TGTGCCAGCAGAGTAAAGGGGACTGAAGCTTTCTTT. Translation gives CASRVKGTEAFF. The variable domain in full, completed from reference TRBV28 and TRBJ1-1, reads DVKVTQSSRYLVKRTGEKVFLECVQDMDHENMFWYRQDPGLGLRLIYFSYDVKMKEKGDIPEGYSVSREKKERFSLILESASTNQTSMYLCASRVKGTEAFFGQGTRLTVV.

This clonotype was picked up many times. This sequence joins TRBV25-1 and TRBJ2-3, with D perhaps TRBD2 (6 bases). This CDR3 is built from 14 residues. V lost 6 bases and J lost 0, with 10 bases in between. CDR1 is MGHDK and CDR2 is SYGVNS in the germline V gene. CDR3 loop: CASSPGESTDTQYF. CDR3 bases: TGTGCCAGCAGCCCGGGAGAAAGCACAGATACGCAGTATTTT. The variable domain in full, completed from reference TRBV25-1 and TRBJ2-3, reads EADIYQTPRYLVIGTGKKITLECSQTMGHDKMYWYQQDPGMELHLIHYSYGVNSTEKGDLSSESTVSRIRTEHFPLTLESARPSHTSQYLCASSPGESTDTQYFGPGTRLTVL.